This TCR beta chain was identified in a study of patients and donors after allogeneic stem cell transplantation. This clonotype was counted only a few times. The CDR3 extends over 15 amino acids. Germline lookup yields CDR1 KGHDR and CDR2 SFDVKD. V lost 1 base and J lost 7; bases outside the gene matches: 7. TCRdb re-analysed the RT-PCR reads in MiXCR, keeping a single row per CDR3 protein. This repertoire shows more than 850,000 distinct CDR3 sequences, about a sixth found once; its top ten account for 6%. The chain recombines TRBV24-1 with TRBJ1-2; 8 nucleotides agree with TRBD1. The TCR originated in a human donor who was either an allogeneic HSCT recipient or a stem cell or donor lymphocyte infusion donor (not recorded which). It is not recorded whose cells these are; they may come from a transplant donor. The material sequenced was blood, either unsorted or a sorted T cell fraction (not recorded which). Here the CDR3 DNA reads TGTGCCACCAGTGATTTCGGGACAGGAGTAGGTGGCTACACCTTC. Translating gives CATSDFGTGVGGYTF.